This passage covers 29 T cell receptor delta chains from one sample sequenced in a study of gamma-delta T cells after stem cell transplantation. TCRdb re-analyzed the RT-PCR reads via CATT. The table lists over 8,500 delta-chain clones, 1.3% of them singletons. Sequenced material: gamma-delta T cells. These receptor sequences come from a human donor. It is not recorded whose cells these are; they may come from a transplant donor.

This clone was found a few times. A much larger clone differs by one base, so this may be a read error. Other DNA sequences of this sample code for an identical CDR3. This chain links TRDV2 with TRDJ1; 8 bases map to TRDD3. Germline trimming cut 2 bases from V and 0 bases from J; bases unmatched to any gene: 4. Per germline, CDR1 GEAIGNYY and CDR2 EKD. The CDR3 has 15 amino acids. CDR3 amino acids: CACDILGGYTDKLIF. CDR3 nucleotide sequence: TGTGCCTGTGACATACTGGGGGGGTACACCGATAAACTCATCTTT.

As concerns this clone: With a much larger clone just one base away, this may be a read error. Other DNA sequences in the same sample also yield this CDR3. The chain has TRDV2 and TRDJ1, with D tentatively TRDD3 (6 bases). The CDR3 loop spans 20 amino acids. The germline V gene encodes CDR1 GEAIGNYY and CDR2 EKD. V lost 1 base and J lost 3, with 29 bases in between. The CDR3: CACDTLFRAGDPSGPDKLIF. CDR3 in DNA: TGTGCCTGTGACACGCTTTTCCGGGCTGGGGATCCATCTGGCCCCGATAAACTCATCTTT.

Remarks on this clone: The TCRdb record carries a much larger clone's protein, which differs from this DNA's translation at residue 5; a read error is the likely cause, and the protein listed here is the DNA translation. The sample carries other DNA sequences with the same CDR3. The V call is TRDV2, the J call TRDJ1; 13 bases match TRDD3. With 0 bases clipped from V and 3 bases from J, the junction kept 6 bases outside the gene matches. CDR3 length equals 17 residues. From germline, CDR1 is GEAIGNYY and CDR2 EKD. For the CDR3, the DNA is TGTGCCTGTGACACCCTACTGGGGGATACGGGATCCGATAAACTCATCTTT. Its protein is CACDTLLGDTGSDKLIF.

This clone was seen ten or more times. The rearrangement uses TRDV2 and TRDJ1; 8 bases are a match to TRDD2. V lost 2 bases and J lost 0; bases outside the gene matches: 10. Germline CDR1 is GEAIGNYY and CDR2 is EKD. The length of the CDR3 is 17 residues. CDR3 DNA: TGTGCCTGTGACAGTCTTCCTACGAGGCCCTACACCGATAAACTCATCTTT. As protein: CACDSLPTRPYTDKLIF.

By sample share, this clone is medium-sized. This chain uses TRDV2 with TRDJ1; TRDD3 aligns across 7 bases. The germline V gene encodes CDR1 GEAIGNYY and CDR2 EKD. The CDR3 loop spans 16 amino acids. V lost 3 bases to trimming and J lost 3 bases; unmatched junction nucleotides: 12. CDR3 loop: CACDSLLGWEPDKLIF. CDR3 DNA: TGTGCCTGTGACTCGTTACTGGGGTGGGAACCCGATAAACTCATCTTT.

This clone was observed a handful of times. Translating this DNA gives a protein that differs at residue 10 from the TCRdb one, which belongs to a much larger clone; a read error is likely, and the protein shown is this translation. The chain is built from TRDV2 and TRDJ3; 7 bases line up with TRDD3. Germline V gene data show CDR1 as GEAIGNYY and CDR2 as EKD. With 2 bases clipped from V and 0 bases from J, the junction kept 18 bases outside the gene matches. The CDR3 is made up of 22 amino acids. This CDR3 is CACDKVDGGHAESSWDTRQMFF. The CDR3 DNA sequence: TGTGCCTGTGACAAGGTGGATGGGGGACACGCGGAAAGCTCCTGGGACACCCGACAGATGTTTTTC.

A remark on this clone: This may be a read error, as it is one base from a much larger clone. J is TRDJ1 and V is TRDV2; tentative D call: TRDD3 (6 bases). Trimming removed 0 bases at V and 0 bases at J, with 13 bases between. Germline CDR1 GEAIGNYY, CDR2 EKD. This CDR3 is 16 amino acids long. The CDR3 sequence is CACDTSRGTYTDKLIF. CDR3 nucleotide sequence: TGTGCCTGTGACACCTCCCGGGGGACGTACACCGATAAACTCATCTTT.

Turning to this clone: With a far larger clone one base away, a read error is the likely cause. CDR3 DNA: TGTGCCTGTGGCTCACTCGGGGGATACGCTCTGAGCTCCTGGGACACCCGACAGATGTTTTTC. This translates into CACGSLGGYALSSWDTRQMFF. This chain connects TRDV2 to TRDJ3, with 10 bases lining up with TRDD3. The V gene end was trimmed by 5 bases and the J gene end by 0 bases; junction bases not matched to a gene: 15. The CDR3 runs to 21 residues. From germline, CDR1 is GEAIGNYY and CDR2 EKD.

Turning to this clone: It is likely a read error: a sequence one base away is far more abundant. At the DNA level, this CDR3 is encoded by other sequences in the same sample as well. The chain recombines TRDV2 with TRDJ1; 10 bases fit TRDD3. The CDR3 sequence is 18 residues long. In germline, CDR1 is GEAIGNYY, CDR2 EKD. V was pared by 1 base and J by 2 bases, with 12 bases of the junction left unmatched. The CDR3: CACDTVNWGITTTDKLIF. CDR3 in DNA: TGTGCCTGTGACACAGTGAACTGGGGGATCACGACTACCGATAAACTCATCTTT.

This clone is categorized as medium-sized. The J gene is TRDJ2, the V gene TRDV2; TRDD3 might be the D (6 bases). Germline values: CDR1 GEAIGNYY, CDR2 EKD. The CDR3 is 18 residues long. V lost 2 bases to trimming and J lost 4 bases, with 22 bases between them. CDR3 nucleotides: TGTGCCTGTGACAGTATTACTGGGACTTCCCCATCGACAGCACAACTCTTCTTT. Amino acid sequence: CACDSITGTSPSTAQLFF.

This clone showed up just a few times. The protein that TCRdb holds for this DNA derives from a much larger clone and differs from the translated DNA at residue 5, which likely indicates a read error; the protein shown here is translated from the DNA. The chain employs TRDV2 and TRDJ1, with 7 bases fitting TRDD3. Per the germline V gene, CDR1 is GEAIGNYY and CDR2 is EKD. V dropped 2 bases and J dropped 2; count of bases not matched to a gene: 10. The length of the CDR3 is 16 residues. In DNA form, the CDR3 reads TGTGCCTGTGACAGCCTCGGGGGATCGAGAACCGATAAACTCATCTTT. This encodes CACDSLGGSRTDKLIF.

This clone was detected only a few times. Just one base apart from a much larger clone, this may be a read error. The sample holds other DNA sequences that translate to the same CDR3. The gene calls are TRDV2 and TRDJ1, with 7 positions matching TRDD3. The CDR3 contains 21 residues. V was clipped by 0 bases and J by 3 bases; unmatched bases: 24. Germline loops: CDR1 GEAIGNYY, CDR2 EKD. The CDR3 loop reads CACDTVPGGYAGGEDPDKLIF. CDR3 DNA sequence: TGTGCCTGTGACACCGTCCCTGGGGGGTACGCGGGGGGTGAGGACCCCGATAAACTCATCTTT.

As regards this clone: The amino acid sequence in TCRdb belongs to a much larger clone and departs from this DNA's translation at residue 14, likely a sequencing read error; the sequence shown is translated from the DNA. CDR3 loop: CACEPLLGDTLSYADKLIF. The CDR3 bases are TGTGCCTGTGAACCCCTACTGGGGGATACGCTCTCATACGCCGATAAACTCATCTTT. This sequence joins TRDV2 and TRDJ1, with 13 bases matching TRDD3. V was pared by 4 bases and J by 3 bases, with 16 bases of the junction left unmatched. The CDR3 is made up of 19 amino acids. Germline CDR1 and CDR2: GEAIGNYY and EKD.

Note on this clone: For this DNA, TCRdb reports the protein of a much larger clone, which diverges at residue 4, most likely from a read error; the protein presented here is translated directly from the DNA. The chain couples TRDV2 to TRDJ1; 7 positions match TRDD3. The CDR3 covers 18 residues. Germline CDR1 GEAIGNYY, CDR2 EKD. In DNA form, the CDR3 reads TGTGCCTGTGGCACCCTAAATATAAGGGATACAGGCGCCGATAAACTCATCTTT. This sequence encodes CACGTLNIRDTGADKLIF.

Comments on this clone: This likely stems from a read error, as it lies one base from a far larger clone. This sample also contains other DNA sequences that code for the same CDR3. The J gene is TRDJ1, the V gene TRDV2; D ambiguous. From germline, CDR1 is GEAIGNYY and CDR2 EKD. V lost 7 bases and J 0 bases, leaving 14 bases between the germline ends. The length of the CDR3 is 14 residues. The CDR3 loop is CACDSVTYTDKLIF. DNA of the CDR3: TGTGCCTGCGACTCCGTTACCTACACCGATAAACTCATCTTT.

This clone was observed a few times. Being one base from a much bigger clone, this may be a read error. The rearrangement joins TRDV2 to TRDJ1; D ambiguous. This CDR3 spans 19 amino acids. Germline V gene sequence: CDR1 GEAIGNYY, CDR2 EKD. The CDR3, as DNA: TGTGCCTGTGACACGGTTTCGCGTACCAAACCTAGCTACACCGATAGACTCATCTTT. This sequence encodes CACDTVSRTKPSYTDRLIF.

This clone rates as large. Other nucleotide sequences from this sample produce the same CDR3. This chain connects TRDV2 to TRDJ1; 13 bases fit TRDD3. CDR1 is GEAIGNYY, CDR2 EKD, per germline. This CDR3 is built from 18 residues. The J segment lost 2 bases and the V segment lost 0 bases, leaving 8 bases of the junction unmatched. This chain's CDR3 is CACDTVELGDTATDKLIF. Here the CDR3 DNA reads TGTGCCTGTGACACCGTCGAACTGGGGGATACGGCGACCGATAAACTCATCTTT.

Comments on this clone: A far bigger clonotype differs at one base, so this is likely a read error. This sample also contains other DNA sequences that code for the same CDR3. The gene calls are TRDV2 and TRDJ1; 8 bases are shared with TRDD3. V was pared by 1 base and J by 0 bases, with 12 bases of the junction left unmatched. The CDR3 is 18 amino acids. Germline CDR1 and CDR2: GEAIGNYY and EKD. CDR3 protein: CACDTISTGGPYTDKLIF. The DNA for the CDR3 is TGTGCCTGTGACACTATAAGTACTGGGGGGCCGTACACCGATAAACTCATCTTT.

This clone was recorded a few times. The chain carries TRDV2 and TRDJ1, with TRDD3 matching 13 bases. V gave up 3 bases and J gave up 0 bases; unmatched junction bases: 12. This CDR3 spans 19 amino acids. Germline V CDR1 and CDR2: GEAIGNYY, EKD. CDR3: CACDSLLGDTVGDTDKLIF. The CDR3 DNA follows: TGTGCCTGTGACTCTCTACTGGGGGATACGGTGGGGGACACCGATAAACTCATCTTT.

This clone has only a few counts. Only one base separates this from a far larger clonotype, so it likely reflects a read error. Different DNA sequences within this sample yield the same CDR3. The genes are TRDV2 and TRDJ1; 12 nucleotides line up with TRDD3. The CDR3 covers 15 residues. Trimming took 8 bases from V and 5 from J; bases not matched to a gene: 11. Germline V gene data show CDR1 as GEAIGNYY and CDR2 as EKD. This CDR3 is CASMVLGDTPDKLIF. The CDR3 nucleotides read TGTGCCTCCATGGTACTGGGGGATACCCCTGATAAACTCATCTTT.

This clone came up a few times. A far larger clone lies a single base away; this is likely a read error. The same CDR3 is also encoded by other DNA sequences in this sample. The V call is TRDV2, the J call TRDJ1; 10 nucleotides agree with TRDD3. The CDR3 is made up of 18 amino acids. CDR1 is GEAIGNYY and CDR2 is EKD in the germline V gene. The CDR3 DNA reads TGTGCCTGTGACGGTCTGACAAACTGGGGGATGTACACCGATAAGCTCATCTTT. This codes for CACDGLTNWGMYTDKLIF.

This clone was detected a few times. The protein TCRdb lists belongs to a much larger clone and differs from this DNA's translation at residue 15, which points to a read error; the protein shown is made from the DNA. The V call is TRDV2, the J call TRDJ1, with a weak D call TRDD3 (5 bases). This CDR3 is built from 17 residues. Germline-derived CDR1 and CDR2 are GEAIGNYY and EKD. Written as DNA, the CDR3 is TGTGCCTGTGTCCCACTTTTGCCCGACGGGGACACCGATAAACCCATCTTT. Amino acid sequence: CACVPLLPDGDTDKPIF.

Relative to its sample, this clone is medium-sized. The rearrangement uses TRDV2 and TRDJ1, with a possible D match to TRDD3 (5 bases). Looked up from germline, CDR1 is GEAIGNYY and CDR2 is EKD. V lost 4 bases and J 0 bases, leaving 11 bases between the germline ends. The CDR3 extends over 14 amino acids. Written as DNA, the CDR3 is TGTGCCTGTGATGGGTGGGGCCACACCGATAAACTCATCTTT. This translates into CACDGWGHTDKLIF.

For this clone: A much larger clone lies one base from this, so it may be a read error. V gene TRDV2 combines with J gene TRDJ3, with TRDD3 matching 10 bases. Germline trimming cut 0 bases from V and 2 bases from J; bases unmatched to any gene: 12. This CDR3 comprises 21 residues. Germline V gives CDR1 GEAIGNYY, CDR2 EKD. In DNA, the CDR3 is TGTGCCTGTGACACCGTACTGGGGGATCCCCACCGCGCCTGGGACACCCGACAGATGTTTTTC. Its protein product is CACDTVLGDPHRAWDTRQMFF.

This clone has ten or more counts. V usage is TRDV2 and J usage is TRDJ1; 12 bases line up with TRDD3. Germline V gene data show CDR1 as GEAIGNYY and CDR2 as EKD. This CDR3 spans 17 amino acids. V gave up 2 bases and J gave up 3 bases; unmatched junction bases: 9. CDR3 in DNA: TGTGCCTGTGACAGTATACTGGGGGATACTGGCTCCGATAAACTCATCTTT. The encoded protein is CACDSILGDTGSDKLIF.

In this sample, this clone turned up a few times. Just one base apart from a much larger clone, this may be a read error. Other DNA sequences in the sample encode the same CDR3. As DNA, the CDR3 is TGTGCCTGTGACACGCTGTACGATCTGGGGGACTTGTACACTGATAAACTCATCTTT. This sequence encodes CACDTLYDLGDLYTDKLIF. The chain employs TRDV2 and TRDJ1; 8 nucleotides align to TRDD3. Per the germline V gene, CDR1 is GEAIGNYY and CDR2 is EKD. There are 19 residues in the CDR3.

This clone is medium-sized in the sample. The chain uses TRDV2 and TRDJ1; the match to TRDD3 covers 10 bases. Germline CDR1 is GEAIGNYY and CDR2 is EKD. The CDR3 has 17 amino acids. V trimming: 5 bases; J trimming: 4 bases; junction bases outside the gene matches: 15. The CDR3 coding sequence is TGTGCCTGTGGCCCCTCAACGGGGGATACGCGGGGCGATAAACTCATCTTT. As protein: CACGPSTGDTRGDKLIF.

This clone is medium-sized (0.01 to 0.1%) in the sample. The identical CDR3 is also encoded by other nucleotide sequences in the sample. J is TRDJ1 and V is TRDV2; 12 bases are shared with TRDD3. Germline V gene lookup returns CDR1 GEAIGNYY and CDR2 EKD. Trimming at V came to 3 bases and at J to 2 bases, leaving 6 bases not matched to a gene. CDR3 size: 16 residues. CDR3 sequence reads: CACDLLGDTGTDKLIF. CDR3 coding DNA: TGTGCCTGTGACCTACTGGGGGATACAGGGACCGATAAACTCATCTTT.

This clone was picked up a small number of times. The protein held in TCRdb is that of a much larger clone and does not match this DNA's translation at residue 5, likely because of a read error; the protein shown is translated from the DNA. V and J are TRDV2 and TRDJ1; TRDD3 aligns across 12 bases. This CDR3 has 17 amino acids. Germline V gene lookup returns CDR1 GEAIGNYY and CDR2 EKD. V gave up 3 bases and J gave up 0 bases; unmatched junction bases: 7. Here the CDR3 DNA reads TGTGCCTGTGACGCGCTGGGGGATACGGGGCACACCGATAAACTCATCTTT. Amino acids: CACDALGDTGHTDKLIF.